This passage covers 10 T cell receptor beta chains from one sample sequenced in a study of brain T cells in children with intractable seizures. Sequenced by immunoSEQ multiplex PCR; TCRdb stores in-frame clones only, minus some. The table has about 320,000 clones, more than 85% seen once. Time point noted: blood from clinic visit 5 months post-surgery; TSC patient then seizure free. Here the sequenced sample was peripheral blood, taken 4 to 6 months after surgery. These receptors were taken from a boy in the first two years of life with tuberous sclerosis and intractable seizures.

The gene calls are TRBV19 and TRBJ1-6; D may be TRBD1 (6 bases). Between the trimmed V and J ends, which lost 3 bases and 7 bases, there was a span of 10 bases. The length of the CDR3 is 14 residues. Germline V lookup: CDR1 LNHDA, CDR2 SQIVND (reference sequence). The CDR3 reads CASSMRGGNSPLHF. CDR3 coding DNA: TGTGCCAGTAGTATGAGGGGGGGAAATTCACCCCTCCACTTT.

This chain joins TRBV5-4 and TRBJ2-7; D is unclear. Germline-derived CDR1 and CDR2 are SGHNT and YYREEE (reference sequence). Between the trimmed V and J ends, which lost 1 base and 2 bases, there was a span of 7 bases. This CDR3 has 13 residues. The CDR3 DNA is TGTGCCAGCAGCTTGCAGCAAACCTACGAGCAGTACTTC. Translation: CASSLQQTYEQYF.

This chain links TRBV6-2 or TRBV6-3 with TRBJ2-2; a possible D gene is TRBD1 (6 bases). The CDR3 extends over 13 amino acids. From germline, CDR1 is MNHEY and CDR2 SVGEGT. Trimming removed 6 bases from V and 7 bases from J, with 12 bases in between. In nucleotides, the CDR3 is TGTGCCAGCAGCGAATCAGGGGTCGGGGAGCTGTTTTTT. It is translated as CASSESGVGELFF.

The chain combines TRBV4-2 with TRBJ2-5; no clear D gene. CDR1 and CDR2 from the germline V gene are LGHNA and YNFKEQ. Trimming took off 1 base at V and 5 bases at J, with 8 bases between the two ends. The length of the CDR3 is 13 residues. CDR3 nucleotides: TGTGCCAGCAGCCAAGGCCCCGGGGAGACCCAGTACTTC. Translated: CASSQGPGETQYF.

The rearrangement links TRBV9 to TRBJ2-1; D is possibly TRBD2 (6 bases). The germline gives CDR1 SGDLS, CDR2 YYNGEE. This CDR3 spans 15 amino acids. Trimming stripped 4 bases from V and 8 bases from J, with 19 bases between. CDR3 region: CASSTSGPSGDEQFF. CDR3 sequence (DNA): TGTGCCAGCAGCACCAGCGGGCCCTCCGGGGATGAGCAGTTCTTC.

The V and J genes are TRBV28 and TRBJ2-7; 7 bases fit TRBD2. Per germline, CDR1 MDHEN and CDR2 SYDVKM. V lost 10 bases and J lost 7; bases outside the gene matches: 19. The CDR3 contains 15 residues. This CDR3 is CATVYPGGRTGEQYF. As DNA, the CDR3 is TGTGCCACCGTCTACCCCGGCGGGAGAACGGGTGAGCAGTACTTC.

V gene TRBV6-5 combines with J gene TRBJ2-5; no definite D call. The CDR3 runs to 16 residues. The V gene's germline CDR1 is MNHEY and CDR2 SVGAGI. The germline V and J ends were trimmed by 1 base and 4 bases, with 16 bases remaining between them. CDR3 DNA: TGTGCCAGCAGTTACTTATGGGGATTCGGCGGAGAGACCCAGTACTTC. As protein: CASSYLWGFGGETQYF.

The V gene is TRBV5-5, the J gene TRBJ1-1; unclear D gene. Trimming shortened V by 3 bases and J by 1 base, and 25 bases separated the two germline ends. CDR3 length: 19 amino acids. The germline CDR1 and CDR2 sequences are SGHKS and YYEKEE (reference sequence). The CDR3 sequence: CASSSAEGKGFLRNTEAFF. The CDR3 DNA follows: TGTGCCAGCAGCTCGGCCGAGGGTAAGGGTTTTTTGCGGAACACTGAAGCTTTCTTT. The full variable domain, its missing parts supplied by reference TRBV5-5 and TRBJ1-1, is DAGVTQSPTHLIKTRGQQVTLRCSPISGHKSVSWYQQVLGQGPQFIFQYYEKEERGRGNFPDRFSARQFPNYSSELNVNALLLGDSALYLCASSSAEGKGFLRNTEAFFGQGTRLTVV.

The genes are TRBV2 and TRBJ1-2; TRBD1 agrees at 8 bases. The CDR3 runs 13 residues. The V segment lost 5 bases and the J segment 8 bases; nucleotides outside the gene matches: 7. Germline V lookup: CDR1 SNHLY, CDR2 FYNNEI. CDR3 DNA sequence: TGTGCCAGCAGTTCCAGGGGGCGCGACGGCTACACCTTC. It is translated as CASSSRGRDGYTF.

This chain joins TRBV29-1 and TRBJ1-2; D is possibly TRBD1 (5 bases). The germline gives CDR1 SQVTM, CDR2 ANQGSEA. The CDR3 loop spans 14 amino acids. Trimming stripped 5 bases from V and 6 bases from J, with 19 bases between. The CDR3 loop is CSVYGLGQRDGYTF. CDR3 nucleotide sequence: TGCAGCGTTTATGGGTTGGGGCAGCGGGATGGCTACACCTTC.